A single sample is the source of the 17 T cell receptor beta chains below, sequenced in a study of T cell changes during pregnancy in multiple sclerosis. Assay: immunoSEQ multiplex PCR; the TCRdb copy retains only in-frame clones and omits some. The table includes almost 95,000 clones, roughly 90% detected once. The input for sequencing was peripheral blood, taken in the first trimester of pregnancy. These receptors all stem from a female donor with multiple sclerosis, enrolled in a pregnancy study.

The rearrangement joins TRBV27 to TRBJ2-7, with TRBD2 as a possible D gene (6 bases). V lost 5 bases to trimming and J lost 4 bases, with 12 bases between them. Germline V gives CDR1 MNHEY, CDR2 SMNVEV (reference sequence). The CDR3 sequence is 13 residues long. CDR3 loop: CASSRTSGYEQYF. In DNA, the CDR3 is TGTGCCAGCAGTAGAACCAGCGGGTACGAGCAGTACTTC.

The V gene is TRBV5-6, the J gene TRBJ1-1; TRBD1 matches at 7 bases. V was clipped by 1 base and J by 5 bases; unmatched bases: 5. The CDR3 has 14 residues. Germline CDR1 is SGHDT and CDR2 is YYEEEE. The CDR3 region has the DNA TGTGCCAGCAGCTTGTTGTCAGGGGGTACTGAAGCTTTCTTT. Translation gives CASSLLSGGTEAFF.

The chain has TRBV2 and TRBJ2-1, with a weak D call TRBD2 (7 bases). The germline CDR1 and CDR2 sequences are SNHLY and FYNNEI. CDR3 length: 15 residues. V lost 7 bases, J lost 10 bases, and 23 bases lay in between. This CDR3 is CASKGGGRSASEQFF. The CDR3 DNA follows: TGTGCCAGCAAGGGGGGGGGACGGAGCGCGTCGGAGCAGTTCTTC.

The chain recombines TRBV5-1 with TRBJ2-2, with D perhaps matching TRBD1 (6 bases). Germline V gene sequence: CDR1 SGHRS, CDR2 YFSETQ. This CDR3 region has 15 residues. Trimming removed 0 bases at V and 4 bases at J, with 10 bases between. CDR3 nucleotides: TGCGCCAGCAGCTTGGCCATAGGGGGCACCGGGGAGCTGTTTTTT. Encoded protein: CASSLAIGGTGELFF.

The rearrangement uses TRBV7-9 and TRBJ2-7, with 8 bases fitting TRBD2. J lost 5 bases, V lost 6 bases, and 12 bases had no gene match. CDR3 length: 15 residues. Germline CDR1 reads SEHNR; CDR2 reads FQNEAQ (reference sequence). The CDR3 DNA is TGTGCCAGCAGTCATAAGCGGGAGTTGATAAACGAGCAGTACTTC. It specifies CASSHKRELINEQYF.

This clone was detected once. The V gene is TRBV7-2, the J gene TRBJ1-2; the match to TRBD1 covers 10 bases. The CDR3 is 17 amino acids. The V gene end was trimmed by 0 bases and the J gene end by 5 bases; junction bases not matched to a gene: 9. Germline CDR1 and CDR2: SGHTA and FQGNSA. CDR3: CASSLAWTGGVRYGYTF. CDR3 sequence (DNA): TGTGCCAGCAGCTTAGCGTGGACAGGGGGAGTACGATATGGCTACACCTTC.

The J gene is TRBJ2-1, the V gene TRBV2; D unclear. Germline V CDR1 and CDR2: SNHLY, FYNNEI. The CDR3 runs to 11 residues. V was shortened by 3 bases and J by 6 bases, with 3 bases between the two germline ends. The CDR3 loop is CASSDINEQFF. The DNA for the CDR3 is TGTGCCAGCAGTGATATCAATGAGCAGTTCTTC. The full variable domain, rest sourced from reference TRBV2 and TRBJ2-1, is EPEVTQTPSHQVTQMGQEVILRCVPISNHLYFYWYRQILGQKVEFLVSFYNNEISEKSEIFDDQFSVERPDGSNFTLKIRSTKLEDSAMYFCASSDINEQFFGPGTRLTVL.

This clone was seen once. The V gene is TRBV7-9, the J gene TRBJ1-2; D perhaps matches TRBD1 (5 bases). V gave up 5 bases and J gave up 5 bases, with 18 bases separating them. The CDR3 has 15 residues. Germline CDR1 SEHNR, CDR2 FQNEAQ (reference sequence). The CDR3 bases are TGTGCCAGCAGCCCCTCGAGCGGAGGGGTTTATGGCTACACCTTC. Its translation: CASSPSSGGVYGYTF.

This clone was recorded only once. The chain recombines TRBV28 with TRBJ1-2, with no clear D. Germline V gives CDR1 MDHEN, CDR2 SYDVKM. The V gene lost 5 bases and the J gene lost 4 bases, with 11 bases spanning the gap. The CDR3 extends over 13 amino acids. The CDR3 loop reads CASSLLPSYGYTF. For the CDR3, the DNA is TGTGCCAGCAGTCTCCTCCCCAGCTATGGCTACACCTTC.

The V gene is TRBV28, the J gene TRBJ1-1; D perhaps matches TRBD1 (5 bases). V lost 2 bases to trimming and J lost 0 bases, with 7 bases between them. Germline V CDR1 and CDR2: MDHEN, SYDVKM. The CDR3 length is 14 residues. The CDR3 DNA is TGTGCCAGCAGTTTAGGGGCACTGAACACTGAAGCTTTCTTT. Amino acids: CASSLGALNTEAFF. The whole variable domain, remainder taken from reference TRBV28 and TRBJ1-1, is DVKVTQSSRYLVKRTGEKVFLECVQDMDHENMFWYRQDPGLGLRLIYFSYDVKMKEKGDIPEGYSVSREKKERFSLILESASTNQTSMYLCASSLGALNTEAFFGQGTRLTVV.

The V gene is TRBV5-1, the J gene TRBJ2-2; 8 bases agree with TRBD2. CDR3 size: 13 residues. V lost 4 bases to trimming and J lost 4 bases; unmatched junction nucleotides: 0. Per germline, CDR1 SGHRS and CDR2 YFSETQ. The CDR3 protein is CASSSGSTGELFF. CDR3 nucleotide sequence: TGCGCCAGCAGCAGCGGGAGCACCGGGGAGCTGTTTTTT.

The chain couples TRBV6-1 to TRBJ1-1; D is undetermined. Trimming left V 8 bases short and J 6 bases short, with 13 bases between. The V gene's germline CDR1 is MNHNS and CDR2 SASEGT. There are 12 residues in the CDR3. CDR3 loop: CASDSVVAEAFF. CDR3 nucleotide sequence: TGTGCCAGCGATTCGGTGGTAGCTGAAGCTTTCTTT.

In its sample, this clone was seen a few times. This chain links TRBV27 with TRBJ2-3; the match to TRBD1 covers 9 bases. J lost 4 bases, V lost 3 bases, and 5 bases had no gene match. The CDR3 contains 15 residues. CDR1 and CDR2 from the germline V gene are MNHEY and SMNVEV (reference sequence). CDR3 coding DNA: TGTGCCAGCAGTTTCTGGACAGGGGTCGCAGATACGCAGTATTTT. Protein sequence: CASSFWTGVADTQYF.

The chain recombines TRBV29-1 with TRBJ1-1, with D possibly being TRBD1 (5 bases). Per germline, CDR1 SQVTM and CDR2 ANQGSEA. V lost 7 bases and J 1 base, leaving 7 bases between the germline ends. This CDR3 contains 11 residues. Here the CDR3 reads CSAQGNTEAFF. CDR3 bases: TGCAGCGCCCAGGGGAACACTGAAGCTTTCTTT.

For the CDR3, the DNA is TGTGCCAGCAAACCAAGCCAGGGCCTCTCCTACGAGCAGTACTTC. Amino acid sequence: CASKPSQGLSYEQYF. The rearrangement links TRBV2 to TRBJ2-7, with D tentatively TRBD1 (5 bases). The CDR3 is 15 residues long. CDR1 SNHLY and CDR2 FYNNEI come from the germline V gene. V was cut by 7 bases and J by 0 bases, with 16 bases left in between.

This clone turned up a few times. The chain joins TRBV27 to TRBJ2-7; maybe TRBD2 (5 bases). This CDR3 is 17 amino acids long. V was pared by 6 bases and J by 6 bases, with 27 bases between. Germline V gene data show CDR1 as MNHEY and CDR2 as SMNVEV (reference sequence). The CDR3 coding sequence is TGTGCCAGCAGGGCCCGGGTTAGAGGCAGGAGGTATGGCGAGCAGTACTTC. This gives the protein CASRARVRGRRYGEQYF.

The V and J genes are TRBV27 and TRBJ1-2, with D perhaps TRBD1 (6 bases). There are 13 residues in the CDR3. Trimming left V 6 bases short and J 4 bases short, with 12 bases between. Germline CDR1 reads MNHEY; CDR2 reads SMNVEV (reference sequence). The CDR3 DNA reads as TGTGCCAGCAGCCTCAGGGGCGCCTATGGCTACACCTTC. It is translated as CASSLRGAYGYTF.